A single T cell receptor (beta chain) is shown here with its context. This clonotype has ten or more counts. No cognate antigen has been identified for it. Base-call qualities are not available, and no considerably larger clone is one nucleotide away. This specimen comes from a study of regulatory T cells in long-lasting Graves disease (dated by TCRdb to about 2021). Study-wide context: Antithyroid drugs had been taken for less than 3 months by newly diagnosed Graves' disease patients. This study used TCR sequencing and RNA sequencing of peripheral blood to compare persistent Graves' disease patients against newly diagnosed Graves' disease patients. The study was conducted in China and was registered as a clinical trial. A total of about 33 samples underwent TCR sequencing, from 13 patients with persistent Graves' disease and approximately 20 patients with newly diagnosed Graves' disease.

Sample time point, as interpreted from the label and publication: newly diagnosed GD, antithyroid drugs for less than 3 months. RNA was extracted from PBMCs in TRIzol for both TCR sequencing and RNA sequencing. The diagnosis of Graves' disease was made according to American Thyroid Association guidelines. Recruitment of patients was carried out at an endocrinology department in Xi'an, China. Each patient gave around 9 milliliters of peripheral blood, collected in an EDTA anticoagulant tube. Ficoll Paque Plus density gradient separation was used to isolate PBMCs, and no further T cell sorting was performed. RNA quality was checked with an Agilent 2100 Bioanalyzer and agarose gel, and concentration with a NanoDrop 2000. General conclusions and limits of the study: Persistent Graves' disease patients showed lower TCR Shannon entropy and fewer highly expanded clones than newly diagnosed patients, suggesting clonal expansion. Sequencing and analysis were limited to the TCR beta chain. A larger number of public clonotypes was shared among persistent patients (approximately 2,600) than among newly diagnosed patients (around 890). The study examined only peripheral blood because the primary lesion, thyroid tissue, could not be accessed. The authors acknowledged the small sample size as a limitation that may reduce accuracy. Preferential use of TRBV28, TRBJ1-2 and TRBJ2-5 was observed in persistent disease, whereas TRBV20-1 and TRBJ2-1 were favored in newly diagnosed disease.

Libraries were constructed by multiplex PCR. TCRdb names Illumina HiSeq 4000 as the instrument used. iRepertoire HTBI primers and Arm-PCR amplification of CDR3 regions were used to construct TCR beta libraries. Before sequencing, the PCR products went through gel purification. The authors processed their data as follows. Gene usage analysis of CDR3 amino acid clonotypes relied on the 60 or so TRBV and 12 to 15 TRBJ segments identified across samples. COPE and FqMerger were used to merge filtered high-quality paired reads into contigs. BLAST was used to align contigs to IMGT TRBV, TRBD and TRBJ reference genes, and CDR3 was defined according to IMGT. Clonotypes above 0.1% frequency were classified as highly expanded clones. Shannon entropy was used to measure repertoire diversity, and the Gini coefficient was used to measure V-J evenness. Public clonotypes were defined as clonotypes shared by more than one individual. The raw public reads went through TCRdb reprocessing: fastp at Q25, MiXCR clone calling, in-frame beta chains kept. Rows with one shared CDR3 protein collapse into an entry with the most common genes and DNA. TCRdb's processing, not the authors' own work, is the source of the V and J calls. This sample has hundreds of thousands of distinct CDR3 sequences in its table, and approximately 13% of those were observed once. The top ten clones comprise 8% to 10% of the sample.

From the cysteine through the phenylalanine, the CDR3 covers 16 amino acids. The retained sequence is limited to the CDR3, 48 bases, with the frame set at the first base. Here V drops 2 bases and J drops 7 bases, and the junction holds 11 bases not matched to any gene. CDR1 and CDR2 are read off the germline V gene as SGHTA and FQGNSA. This same sample was also part of a study on T cells in Graves' hyperthyroidism and ophthalmopathy. That second publication adds: Stable Graves' hyperthyroidism was defined as the absence of progression to ophthalmopathy over 18 months of follow-up. Hyperthyroidism patients were aged 18 to 65 years and newly diagnosed, with disease duration of less than 2 months. Any patient with an uncontrolled infection, another autoimmune disease, pregnancy or lactation was excluded. Diagnoses were established on the basis of clinical symptoms, serum thyroxine and TRAb, thyroid ultrasound, and orbital computed tomography. The first round of RT-PCR for the TCR CDR3 was performed with the HTBI primer set and the Qiagen OneStep RT-PCR kit. Most expanded thyroid clonotypes (frequency above 0.001) were also detected in blood, a finding suggesting that blood repertoires may reflect thyroid immune responses. A 13 V-J signature model separated ophthalmopathy from stable hyperthyroidism, with around 90% sensitivity and about 81% specificity in cross-validation and 80%/75% in testing. In validation, the model predicted progression to ophthalmopathy with just under 71% sensitivity and approximately 78% specificity, a median of roughly seven months before onset. To identify TCR V-J signatures that set the groups apart, the researchers used a discovery cohort of 95 to 100 patients, made up of approximately 43 with Graves' ophthalmopathy and some 56 with stable Graves' hyperthyroidism. Prospective prediction of ophthalmopathy was tested in an independent validation cohort of fewer than 20 hyperthyroidism patients and around 16 patients who later progressed to ophthalmopathy. The approximately 100 discovery patients were divided at random into training and test sets in a 7:3 ratio. In addition, the study compared T-cell repertoires in thyroid tissue and in blood from several Graves' hyperthyroidism patients. After blood sampling, hyperthyroidism patients were treated with methimazole at a starting dose of 30 mg daily, and ophthalmopathy patients were treated with high-dose intravenous methylprednisolone. Libraries were constructed in a second round of multiplex PCR, after which size selection and purification were performed. Sequencing of the libraries was done on an Illumina HiSeq2000 using paired-end 100 bp reads. SOAPnuke was used to process the raw data, removing reads that contained adapters or uncalled bases, had a mean Phred below 15, or lacked an exact match to the constant primer or identifier. COPE v1.2.5 was used to merge the high-quality paired reads, and each unique nucleotide sequence was defined as a clonotype. MiTCR v1.1 was used to align clonotypes to the IMGT TRBV, TRBD and TRBJ reference segments. Analysis was restricted to V-J combinations with a frequency above 0.0001, which covered roughly 99% of repertoires. A TCS score was defined as the ratio of F50 (clonal expansion) to E x V (chaos), with BLOSUM62-based TCRdist applied between CDR3 peptides within each V-J. Welch's t-statistics and random forest reduced roughly 530 V-J features to roughly 13, which were used in a naive Bayes classifier (R e1071). Sample size was not statistically predetermined, and blinding of investigators to group allocation was not performed. According to the paper, TCR Vbeta CDR3 sequencing was carried out on over 130 peripheral blood samples, which came from fewer than 50 ophthalmopathy, roughly 75 hyperthyroidism and some 17 progressor patients.

The chain couples TRBV7-2 to TRBJ2-1; 7 nucleotides in the junction match TRBD1. The source was peripheral blood mononuclear cells (PBMCs), collected at new diagnosis, from a patient treated with antithyroid drugs. This clonotype was obtained from a young man with Graves disease. Donor details come from another sample of the same person, matched by shared clones. Here is the DNA: TGTGCCAGCAGCTTAAGCTGGTCCGCAGGGGGAAATGAGCAGTTCTTC. Its product reads: CASSLSWSAGGNEQFF. When the CDR3 is completed using the reference TRBV7-2 and TRBJ2-1 genes on either side, the full variable domain is GAGVSQSPSNKVTEKGKDVELRCDPISGHTALYWYRQSLGQGLEFLIYFQGNSAPDKSGLPSDRFSAERTGGSVSTLTIQRTQQEDSAVYLCASSLSWSAGGNEQFFGPGTRLTVL.